This paragraph covers one TCR beta chain sequence. Its antigen is as yet unknown. These data belong to a study of T cell responses to AZD1222 COVID-19 vaccine. V trimming: 2 bases; J trimming: 7 bases; junction bases outside the gene matches: 15. The CDR3 is made up of 19 amino acids. Germline V lookup: CDR1 SGHDT, CDR2 YYEEEE. Overall study findings and caveats: No repertoire was sampled before or during the peak T cell response, only after it.

Assay: immunoSEQ multiplex PCR; the TCRdb copy retains only in-frame clones and omits some. The top ten clones hold roughly 4% of a sample with 150,000 to 200,000 clones, just under 90% of them seen once. The specimen comprised peripheral blood, sampled 28 days after the second dose of the MenACWY control vaccine. This receptor was identified in an adult who received the MenACWY meningococcal vaccine as a control. J is TRBJ2-2 and V is TRBV5-6; 12 positions agree with TRBD1. DNA for the CDR3: TGTGCCAGCAGCTTCAATATCCGGGACAGGGGGCGCTTAGTCGGGGAGCTGTTTTTT. It codes for CASSFNIRDRGRLVGELFF.